These 20 T cell receptor beta chains came from one sample sequenced in a study of shared clonotypes between healthy human individuals. Measured with immunoSEQ multiplex PCR; TCRdb has only the in-frame clones, and not every one. This sample carries some 660,000 clones, around 78% of them seen once, and the ten largest clones take around 2%. Sequencing was carried out using memory CD4+ T cells sorted from blood. Subset reported: CD45RA-negative fraction. Receptors originate from a woman aged 25 to 39 in good health.

The chain links TRBV10-3 to TRBJ2-5, with D possibly matching TRBD2 (6 bases). Germline CDR1 is ENHRY and CDR2 is SYGVKD. Trimming stripped 6 bases from V and 5 bases from J, with 10 bases between. The CDR3 is 12 amino acids. The CDR3 spells CAIRASDETQYF. Written as DNA, the CDR3 is TGTGCCATCAGGGCTAGCGATGAGACCCAGTACTTC.

The rearrangement uses TRBV5-1 and TRBJ1-1; D not certain. This CDR3 spans 14 amino acids. V lost 3 bases and J 3 bases, leaving 12 bases between the germline ends. Germline V lookup: CDR1 SGHRS, CDR2 YFSETQ. CDR3 sequence reads: CASSYLLGDTEAFF. The CDR3 DNA follows: TGCGCCAGCAGCTATTTACTCGGGGACACTGAAGCTTTCTTT. The whole variable domain, remainder taken from reference TRBV5-1 and TRBJ1-1, is KAGVTQTPRYLIKTRGQQVTLSCSPISGHRSVSWYQQTPGQGLQFLFEYFSETQRNKGNFPGRFSGRQFSNSRSEMNVSTLELGDSALYLCASSYLLGDTEAFFGQGTRLTVV.

The genes are TRBV7-2 and TRBJ2-1; 8 nucleotides match TRBD2. V dropped 4 bases and J dropped 2; count of bases not matched to a gene: 7. CDR1 is SGHTA and CDR2 is FQGNSA in the germline V gene. This CDR3 has 16 amino acids. The CDR3 loop is CASSSSAGVTYNEQFF. Here the CDR3 DNA reads TGTGCCAGCAGCTCATCAGCGGGAGTAACCTACAATGAGCAGTTCTTC.

The V and J genes are TRBV19 and TRBJ1-2, with TRBD1 identical over 7 bases. The ends lost 3 bases at V and 5 bases at J; junction bases unmatched: 6. From germline, CDR1 is LNHDA and CDR2 SQIVND (reference sequence). This CDR3 spans 14 amino acids. DNA for the CDR3: TGTGCCAGTAGTATCGCCGGGACAGATTATGGCTACACCTTC. Translated, it gives CASSIAGTDYGYTF.

This chain uses TRBV28 with TRBJ2-3; D uncertain. V was pared by 6 bases and J by 6 bases, with 10 bases between. The CDR3 contains 12 residues. CDR1 and CDR2 (germline): MDHEN, SYDVKM. CDR3 DNA: TGTGCCAGCAGCTCCCATCTCGATACGCAGTATTTT. Translated: CASSSHLDTQYF.

The chain combines TRBV7-8 with TRBJ2-2, with 7 nucleotides matching TRBD1. CDR1 is SGHVS, CDR2 FQNEAQ, per germline. V lost 5 bases and J lost 4; bases outside the gene matches: 7. This CDR3 has 15 amino acids. The DNA for the CDR3 is TGTGCCAGCAGCCAGATAAACAGGGGCACCGGGGAGCTGTTTTTT. The encoded protein is CASSQINRGTGELFF.

The rearrangement links TRBV18 to TRBJ2-2; TRBD2 agrees at 10 bases. The CDR3 sequence is 16 residues long. V lost 3 bases to trimming and J lost 5 bases; unmatched junction nucleotides: 6. CDR1 KGHSH and CDR2 LQKENI come from the germline V gene. The CDR3 spells CASSPLAGEGTGELFF. CDR3 nucleotides: TGTGCCAGCTCACCTCTAGCGGGAGAAGGGACCGGGGAGCTGTTTTTT.

This clone was recorded once. The J gene is TRBJ1-2, the V gene TRBV27; 8 nucleotides align to TRBD1. The germline V gene has CDR1 MNHEY and CDR2 SMNVEV (reference sequence). The CDR3 spans 14 residues. The V and J ends lost 8 bases and 3 bases, in that order; junction bases with no gene match: 8. The chain's CDR3 is CASRRGRLDYGYTF. CDR3 DNA sequence: TGTGCCAGCCGCAGGGGGCGCCTGGACTATGGCTACACCTTC.

The chain carries TRBV5-4 and TRBJ1-4, with D perhaps matching TRBD1 (6 bases). Germline CDR1 and CDR2: SGHNT and YYREEE (reference sequence). V lost 5 bases to trimming and J lost 0 bases, with 14 bases between them. This CDR3 is built from 16 residues. CDR3 coding DNA: TGTGCCAGCAGGAGGGGGGGGAGTGCAACTAATGAAAAACTGTTTTTT. Its protein product is CASRRGGSATNEKLFF.

The chain joins TRBV7-8 to TRBJ2-7; TRBD1 might be the D (5 bases). The CDR3 is made up of 16 amino acids. Germline V CDR1 and CDR2: SGHVS, FQNEAQ. V was pared by 1 base and J by 2 bases, with 15 bases between. The CDR3 sequence is CASSLGWAGPTYEQYF. CDR3 nucleotide sequence: TGTGCCAGCAGCTTAGGGTGGGCAGGGCCTACCTACGAGCAGTACTTC.

This chain joins TRBV21-1 and TRBJ2-3; the table assigns TRBD2, which was not confirmed against the DNA. TRBV21-1 is described as a pseudogene. The CDR3 totals 19 residues. CDR3 in amino acids: CASSETGLAGDRGTDTQYF. The CDR3 coding sequence is TGTGCCAGCAGCGAAACTGGGCTAGCGGGAGACCGTGGCACAGATACGCAGTATTTT.

This rearrangement joins TRBV27 to TRBJ2-3, with a possible D match to TRBD2 (7 bases). The CDR3 has 17 residues. From germline, CDR1 is MNHEY and CDR2 SMNVEV (reference sequence). Trimming shortened V by 4 bases and J by 3 bases, and 20 bases separated the two germline ends. The CDR3, as DNA: TGTGCCAGCAGTTCGCCCAGGGGAGGGAGTGGGACAGATACGCAGTATTTT. This sequence encodes CASSSPRGGSGTDTQYF.

The V gene is TRBV2, the J gene TRBJ2-7, with TRBD2 matching over 8 bases. The CDR3 runs to 13 residues. Germline assignment: CDR1 SNHLY and CDR2 FYNNEI. Trimming cost V 4 bases and J 5 bases; bases outside gene matches: 4. CDR3 region: CASSGTSFDEQYF. The CDR3 region has the DNA TGTGCCAGCAGTGGGACTAGCTTCGACGAGCAGTACTTC.

Worth noting for this clone: The identical CDR3 is also encoded by other nucleotide sequences in the sample. The V call is TRBV27, the J call TRBJ2-5; 9 nucleotides agree with TRBD1. Germline V gives CDR1 MNHEY, CDR2 SMNVEV (reference sequence). The CDR3 runs 13 residues. The V and J ends lost 6 bases and 4 bases, in that order; junction bases with no gene match: 3. CDR3 amino acids: CASRLTGGETQYF. CDR3 DNA sequence: TGTGCCAGCAGGTTGACAGGGGGAGAGACCCAGTACTTC.

The V gene is TRBV5-1, the J gene TRBJ2-5; TRBD1 matches 9 bases. The CDR3 totals 15 residues. Germline V lookup: CDR1 SGHRS, CDR2 YFSETQ. V lost 3 bases to trimming and J lost 1 base; unmatched junction nucleotides: 4. CDR3 in DNA: TGCGCCAGCAGCTCGACAGGGGGAATCCAAGAGACCCAGTACTTC. It yields the protein CASSSTGGIQETQYF.

The chain couples TRBV5-1 to TRBJ2-1; 7 bases align to TRBD2. Trimming at V came to 4 bases and at J to 2 bases, leaving 12 bases not matched to a gene. Germline V CDR1 and CDR2: SGHRS, YFSETQ. This CDR3 spans 17 amino acids. CDR3 amino acids: CASSLLPSGNPYNEQFF. In nucleotides, the CDR3 is TGCGCCAGCAGCCTACTCCCGAGCGGGAACCCCTACAATGAGCAGTTCTTC.

This clone was detected only once. The chain couples TRBV7-2 to TRBJ2-3; a weak D match, TRBD2 (5 bases). Trimming removed 2 bases at V and 4 bases at J, with 13 bases between. CDR3 length equals 15 residues. The germline V gene has CDR1 SGHTA and CDR2 FQGNSA. For the CDR3, the DNA is TGTGCCAGCAGCTTAACAGCGGTCTCGTCAGATACGCAGTATTTT. Encoded protein: CASSLTAVSSDTQYF.

This clone has just a few counts. The rearrangement links TRBV18 to TRBJ1-2; D not certain. The CDR3 extends over 11 amino acids. V lost 5 bases to trimming and J lost 2 bases, with 3 bases between them. Germline assignment: CDR1 KGHSH and CDR2 LQKENI. CDR3 amino acids: CASSGNYGYTF. The CDR3 DNA follows: TGTGCCAGCTCAGGAAACTATGGCTACACCTTC. The entire variable domain, with the rest obtained from reference TRBV18 and TRBJ1-2, is as follows: NAGVMQNPRHLVRRRGQEARLRCSPMKGHSHVYWYRQLPEEGLKFMVYLQKENIIDESGMPKERFSAEFPKEGPSILRIQQVVRGDSAAYFCASSGNYGYTFGSGTRLTVV.

This clone qualifies as medium-sized (0.01 to 0.1%). Distinct nucleotide sequences in the sample also encode this CDR3. The rearrangement joins TRBV6-1 to TRBJ2-2; D may match TRBD1 or TRBD2 (5 bases each). The V end was cut by 4 bases, the J end by 5 bases, with 17 bases between. The CDR3 sequence is 16 residues long. In germline, CDR1 is MNHNS, CDR2 SASEGT. This CDR3 is CASSGGSTGGTGELFF. In nucleotides, the CDR3 is TGTGCCAGCAGTGGGGGGTCGACTGGCGGGACCGGGGAGCTGTTTTTT.

The rearrangement links TRBV5-1 to TRBJ2-2; D uncertain. This CDR3 spans 15 amino acids. Germline values: CDR1 SGHRS, CDR2 YFSETQ. V shed 0 bases and J shed 4 bases, with 10 bases lying between them. DNA for the CDR3: TGCGCCAGCAGCTTGGAAAGACCGTCCACCGGGGAGCTGTTTTTT. Translation gives CASSLERPSTGELFF. Full variable domain (outside the CDR3, taken from reference TRBV5-1 and TRBJ2-2): KAGVTQTPRYLIKTRGQQVTLSCSPISGHRSVSWYQQTPGQGLQFLFEYFSETQRNKGNFPGRFSGRQFSNSRSEMNVSTLELGDSALYLCASSLERPSTGELFFGEGSRLTVL.